A selection of T cell receptor beta chains follows, all from one sample in a study of regulatory T cells in long-lasting Graves disease. Each CDR3 protein is one row after TCRdb ran MiXCR on the multiplex PCR reads. Found here are 700,000 or so distinct CDR3 sequences, around 30% of them singletons; the top ten hold about two fifths. The specimen comprised peripheral blood mononuclear cells (PBMCs), sampled when the disease was refractory, from a patient treated with antithyroid drugs. These receptors came from a female donor with Graves disease. Both conserved end residues are part of each CDR3. D genes are given only for firm matches. Where a row states a size, it is once, few, many or the class of an expanded clone; other rows omit it.

j_call,clone_size,v_call,d_call,cdr3_aa,cdr3_nt
TRBJ2-3,.,TRBV2,TRBD2,CASSDDTSGRADTQYF,TGTGCCAGCAGTGACGATACTAGCGGGAGGGCAGATACGCAGTATTTT
TRBJ2-7,few,TRBV2,.,CASMGSTGSGEQYF,TGTGCCAGCATGGGGTCCACGGGGAGCGGCGAGCAGTACTTC
TRBJ1-1,many,TRBV28,.,CASSLENAEAFF,TGTGCCAGCAGTTTGGAAAACGCTGAAGCTTTCTTT
TRBJ1-1,many,TRBV28,TRBD1,CASSFTRTGQNTEAFF,TGTGCCAGCAGTTTCACCCGGACAGGCCAAAACACTGAAGCTTTCTTT
TRBJ1-1,.,TRBV7-3,TRBD1,CASSLDRDRGTEAFF,TGTGCCAGCAGCTTGGACCGGGACAGGGGGACTGAAGCTTTCTTT
TRBJ1-5,.,TRBV3-1,TRBD1,CASSQTTGDQPQHF,TGTGCCAGCAGCCAGACGACAGGGGACCAGCCCCAGCATTTT
TRBJ1-1,many,TRBV2,.,CASSERQTGGVNTEAFF,TGTGCCAGCAGTGAAAGGCAGACGGGGGGGGTGAACACTGAAGCTTTCTTT
TRBJ2-7,.,TRBV10-3,TRBD2,CAISGIAGASSYEQYF,TGTGCCATCAGTGGGATAGCGGGAGCTTCCTCCTACGAGCAGTACTTC
TRBJ2-2,.,TRBV11-2,.,CASSPHRDDGELFF,TGTGCCAGCAGCCCGCACCGGGACGACGGGGAGCTGTTTTTT
TRBJ2-1,.,TRBV20-1,TRBD2,CSAEGLAVYNEQFF,TGCAGTGCCGAGGGACTAGCGGTTTACAATGAGCAGTTCTTC
TRBJ1-1,few,TRBV29-1,.,CSVSNAVNTEAFF,TGCAGCGTTTCGAATGCGGTAAACACTGAAGCTTTCTTT
TRBJ1-1,.,TRBV7-9,TRBD1,CASSLRAGGNRNTEAFF,TGTGCCAGCAGCTTAAGGGCAGGGGGCAACAGGAACACTGAAGCTTTCTTT
TRBJ2-7,many,TRBV20-1,.,CSAGGAVSYEQYF,TGCAGTGCAGGTGGCGCGGTGTCCTACGAGCAGTACTTC
TRBJ2-3,few,TRBV12-3/TRBV12-4,TRBD2,CASSPQREFTDTQYF,TGTGCCAGCAGTCCGCAGCGGGAGTTCACAGATACGCAGTATTTT
TRBJ1-1,.,TRBV19,.,CASSILGEGEAFF,TGTGCCAGTAGTATCCTGGGGGAGGGCGAAGCTTTCTTT
TRBJ1-5,.,TRBV27,.,CASSTVSNQPQHF,TGTGCCAGCAGTACTGTTAGCAATCAGCCCCAGCATTTT
TRBJ1-5,few,TRBV30,TRBD1,CAWTGTGDQPQHF,TGTGCCTGGACCGGGACAGGCGATCAGCCCCAGCATTTT
TRBJ2-3,few,TRBV12-3/TRBV12-4,TRBD2,CASSFVAGGRDTQYF,TGTGCCAGCAGCTTTGTAGCGGGAGGGAGAGATACGCAGTATTTT
TRBJ2-7,.,TRBV28,TRBD1,CASGPTGRTGGQYF,TGTGCCAGCGGACCGACAGGGCGCACCGGCGGGCAGTACTTC
TRBJ1-2,.,TRBV7-9,.,CASSLLQGSYGYTF,TGTGCCAGCAGCTTGCTGCAGGGGTCCTATGGCTACACCTTC
TRBJ2-3,.,TRBV11-3,TRBD1,CASSRDRGRTDTQYF,TGTGCCAGCAGCCGTGACAGGGGGCGGACAGATACGCAGTATTTT
TRBJ1-6,few,TRBV29-1,.,CSVAVGLDSPLHF,TGCAGCGTCGCAGTGGGGTTGGATTCACCCCTCCACTTT
TRBJ2-5,few,TRBV6-5,TRBD2,CASSYFGRGLAEQETQYF,TGTGCCAGCAGTTACTTTGGCAGGGGACTAGCGGAACAAGAGACCCAGTACTTC
TRBJ2-7,.,TRBV7-2,.,CASSRLISEQYF,TGTGCCAGCAGCCGACTAATAAGCGAGCAGTACTTC
TRBJ2-7,.,TRBV12-5,.,CASAVDSYEQYF,TGTGCTAGTGCCGTGGACTCCTACGAGCAGTACTTC
TRBJ1-2,many,TRBV12-3/TRBV12-4,TRBD1,CASSRRDRDWTYGYTF,TGTGCCAGCAGCCGTCGGGACAGGGACTGGACTTATGGCTACACCTTC
TRBJ2-4,.,TRBV3-1,.,CASSHGTYNGDIQYF,TGTGCCAGCAGCCACGGGACATATAATGGAGACATTCAGTACTTC
TRBJ2-7,few,TRBV15,.,CATSRDPFRGSAYEQYF,TGTGCCACCAGCAGAGATCCCTTCCGGGGGAGCGCCTACGAGCAGTACTTC
TRBJ2-7,.,TRBV11-2,.,CASSPSHSSYEQYF,TGTGCCAGCAGCCCTTCTCACAGCTCCTACGAGCAGTACTTC
TRBJ1-1,few,TRBV20-1,.,CSASAPPGGTEAFF,TGCAGTGCTAGCGCCCCGCCGGGGGGCACTGAAGCTTTCTTT
TRBJ1-1,.,TRBV12-3/TRBV12-4,.,CASSPQDKAFF,TGTGCCAGCAGCCCACAGGACAAAGCTTTCTTT
TRBJ1-1,many,TRBV12-3/TRBV12-4,.,CASSLGGATEAFF,TGTGCCAGCAGTTTAGGGGGGGCCACTGAAGCTTTCTTT
TRBJ2-6,.,TRBV2,TRBD2,CAVEGGLAGASSGANVLTF,TGTGCCGTGGAGGGGGGACTAGCGGGAGCCTCCTCTGGGGCCAACGTCCTGACTTTC
TRBJ1-2,few,TRBV20-1,TRBD1,CSAPDRGYGGYTF,TGCAGTGCCCCGGACAGGGGGTATGGTGGCTACACCTTC
TRBJ1-1,many,TRBV28,TRBD1,CASSLLGTGGWTEAFF,TGTGCCAGCAGCCTGCTTGGGACAGGGGGCTGGACTGAAGCTTTCTTT
TRBJ1-2,.,TRBV20-1,.,CSARDRRGSIEEGYTF,TGCAGTGCTAGAGATCGGAGGGGTTCAATTGAGGAGGGCTACACCTTC
TRBJ1-1,few,TRBV28,.,CACSLTLNGVSGAFF,TGTGCCTGCAGCTTAACCCTGAATGGGGTCTCAGGGGCTTTCTTT
TRBJ2-4,few,TRBV6-1,TRBD1,CASNGQGWNIQYF,TGTGCCAGCAACGGACAGGGTTGGAACATTCAGTACTTC
TRBJ1-1,few,TRBV30,.,CAWKVWETEAFF,TGTGCCTGGAAAGTCTGGGAGACTGAAGCTTTCTTT
TRBJ1-5,.,TRBV3-1,.,CASSRTTGLQPQHF,TGTGCCAGCAGTCGAACTACAGGGCTTCAGCCCCAGCATTTT
TRBJ1-2,.,TRBV7-2,.,CASSLDAFAYGYTF,TGTGCCAGCAGCTTAGATGCCTTCGCCTATGGCTACACCTTC
TRBJ2-7,.,TRBV18,.,CASSPEQGEVYEQYF,TGTGCCAGCTCACCAGAACAGGGTGAGGTCTACGAGCAGTACTTC